Sequencing of this T cell receptor beta chain was carried out in a study of regulatory T cells in long-lasting Graves disease. Germline V gene lookup returns CDR1 LNHNV and CDR2 YYDKDF (reference sequence). V shed 5 bases and J shed 4 bases, with 15 bases lying between them. The CDR3 is made up of 15 amino acids. Noted time point: newly diagnosed GD, antithyroid drugs for less than 3 months. The TCR library was made from RNA extracted from PBMCs. In regard to this clonotype: Antigen specificity is unknown.

Arm-PCR of CDR3 regions and iRepertoire HTBI primers were used to build TCR beta libraries. TCRdb re-derived calls from the multiplex PCR reads in MiXCR, one entry per CDR3 protein. This table holds 400,000 to 450,000 distinct CDR3 sequences, 15% found once. Findings and limits, study-wide: Repertoires from persistent disease leaned toward TRBV28, TRBJ1-2 and TRBJ2-5.

These data were also filed under a second study, of T cells in Graves' hyperthyroidism and ophthalmopathy.

This sample comprised peripheral blood mononuclear cells (PBMCs), obtained at new diagnosis, from a patient treated with antithyroid drugs. The TCR comes from a young woman with Graves disease. This rearrangement joins TRBV15 to TRBJ1-3, with D possibly matching TRBD1 (5 bases). Written as DNA, the CDR3 is TGTGCCACCAGCGCCCGGGGCCAAGGGGGAAACACCATATATTTT. It yields the protein CATSARGQGGNTIYF.